Listed below are T cell receptor beta chains from one sample, sequenced in a study of blood T cell repertoires in COVID-19. Data came from immunoSEQ multiplex PCR; TCRdb stores just in-frame clones and leaves some out. The table records 250,000 to 300,000 clones, 70% to 90% of them present only once. Sequenced sample: peripheral blood. The receptors shown here come from a woman aged 65 to 85 with acute or convalescent COVID-19. CDR3s include the opening cysteine and the closing phenylalanine or tryptophan. Each record gives: V gene, D gene, clone size, J gene, CDR3 DNA, CDR3 protein. D genes are given only for firm matches. Size values are once, few and many counts, or a class for expanded clones, and some rows have none.

TRBV25-1,-,-,TRBJ2-1,TGTGCCAGCAGTGCTGTAGGGGGGGGTTCTCGCGAGCAGTTCTTC,CASSAVGGGSREQFF
TRBV18,-,-,TRBJ2-1,TGTGCCAGCTCACCCCGAGACTACAATGAGCAGTTCTTC,CASSPRDYNEQFF
TRBV12-3/TRBV12-4,-,once,TRBJ1-2,TGTGCCAGCAGTTCCTCAGGGGCGTATGGCTACACCTTC,CASSSSGAYGYTF
TRBV9,TRBD1,-,TRBJ2-3,TGTGCCAGCAGCGTAAGGGGACAGGGTACAGATACGCAGTATTTT,CASSVRGQGTDTQYF
TRBV5-4,TRBD2,-,TRBJ2-1,TGTGCCAGCAGCATACCGGGCCCCGGGGGGGATAATGAGCAGTTCTTC,CASSIPGPGGDNEQFF
TRBV14,-,-,TRBJ1-2,TGTGCCAGCAGCAGGGGCACCTACTACACCTTC,CASSRGTYYTF
TRBV7-9,-,-,TRBJ2-5,TGTGCCAGCAGCTCTCGGGGTCCGGAGACCCAGTACTTC,CASSSRGPETQYF
TRBV19,-,-,TRBJ1-1,TGTGCCAGTAGTATCAGGGGCCCCACTGAAGCTTTCTTT,CASSIRGPTEAFF
TRBV5-6,-,-,TRBJ1-6,TGTGCCAGCAGCCTAGGGGTTAATTCACCCCTCCACTTT,CASSLGVNSPLHF
TRBV30,-,-,TRBJ2-7,TGTGCCTGGAGTGAGGCGGCAGGGGCCTACGAGCAGTACTTC,CAWSEAAGAYEQYF
TRBV28,TRBD1,-,TRBJ1-6,TGTGCCAGCAGTTTGGGGACAGTCCTAGGAAATTCACCCCTCCACTTT,CASSLGTVLGNSPLHF
TRBV19,-,-,TRBJ1-5,TGTGCCAGTACGGTGGGGCAGGGATTACGGAGGGGTCAGCCCCAGCATTTT,CASTVGQGLRRGQPQHF
TRBV5-1,-,-,TRBJ1-2,TGCGCCAGCAGCGAAAGCGATTTTAACTATGGCTACACCTTC,CASSESDFNYGYTF
TRBV30,-,-,TRBJ2-5,TGTGCCTGGAGTGCAGGGGTACCGACCCAGTACTTC,CAWSAGVPTQYF
TRBV4-2,TRBD2,-,TRBJ2-3,TGTGCCAGCAGTCTTAGCGGGGAGGCAGATACGCAGTATTTT,CASSLSGEADTQYF
TRBV30,TRBD2,-,TRBJ2-5,TGTGCCCGGACTAGCGGGGGGGAGGCGACCCAGTACTTC,CARTSGGEATQYF
TRBV5-5,-,-,TRBJ1-5,TGTGCCAGCAGCGAACAGGGACGTCGTGATCAGCCCCAGCATTTT,CASSEQGRRDQPQHF
TRBV12-5,-,few,TRBJ1-1,TGTGCTAGTGGTTCCCACTATGAAGCTTTCTTT,CASGSHYEAFF
TRBV4-1,-,-,TRBJ1-1,TGCGCCAGCAGCCTTCCCAGACAGACTGAAGCTTTCTTT,CASSLPRQTEAFF
TRBV7-2,-,once,TRBJ1-1,TGTGCCAGCAGCTTAGTGGAGGGGCGGACTGAAGCTTTCTTT,CASSLVEGRTEAFF
TRBV10-2,-,-,TRBJ1-1,TGCGCCAGCGGTACAGGGCGGGTCGAAGCTTTCTTT,CASGTGRVEAFF
TRBV2,TRBD1,few,TRBJ1-6,TGTGCCAGCAGTGTTCGGCCGGGACAGGGAGACTCACCCCTCCACTTT,CASSVRPGQGDSPLHF
TRBV2,TRBD2,-,TRBJ2-7,TGTGCCAGCACCGGGGACTATTTCTCCTACGAGCAGTACTTC,CASTGDYFSYEQYF
TRBV19,-,-,TRBJ1-1,TGTGCCAGTAGTTTCGAGAATTCAGGGAACACTGAAGCTTTCTTT,CASSFENSGNTEAFF
TRBV5-1,TRBD1,-,TRBJ2-5,TGCGCCAGCAGCTTGGGAGGGACAGGTCAAGAGACCCAGTACTTC,CASSLGGTGQETQYF
TRBV7-9,-,-,TRBJ2-2,TGTGCCAGCAGCCTAGGGGCGGGTAGCACCGGGGAGCTGTTTTTT,CASSLGAGSTGELFF